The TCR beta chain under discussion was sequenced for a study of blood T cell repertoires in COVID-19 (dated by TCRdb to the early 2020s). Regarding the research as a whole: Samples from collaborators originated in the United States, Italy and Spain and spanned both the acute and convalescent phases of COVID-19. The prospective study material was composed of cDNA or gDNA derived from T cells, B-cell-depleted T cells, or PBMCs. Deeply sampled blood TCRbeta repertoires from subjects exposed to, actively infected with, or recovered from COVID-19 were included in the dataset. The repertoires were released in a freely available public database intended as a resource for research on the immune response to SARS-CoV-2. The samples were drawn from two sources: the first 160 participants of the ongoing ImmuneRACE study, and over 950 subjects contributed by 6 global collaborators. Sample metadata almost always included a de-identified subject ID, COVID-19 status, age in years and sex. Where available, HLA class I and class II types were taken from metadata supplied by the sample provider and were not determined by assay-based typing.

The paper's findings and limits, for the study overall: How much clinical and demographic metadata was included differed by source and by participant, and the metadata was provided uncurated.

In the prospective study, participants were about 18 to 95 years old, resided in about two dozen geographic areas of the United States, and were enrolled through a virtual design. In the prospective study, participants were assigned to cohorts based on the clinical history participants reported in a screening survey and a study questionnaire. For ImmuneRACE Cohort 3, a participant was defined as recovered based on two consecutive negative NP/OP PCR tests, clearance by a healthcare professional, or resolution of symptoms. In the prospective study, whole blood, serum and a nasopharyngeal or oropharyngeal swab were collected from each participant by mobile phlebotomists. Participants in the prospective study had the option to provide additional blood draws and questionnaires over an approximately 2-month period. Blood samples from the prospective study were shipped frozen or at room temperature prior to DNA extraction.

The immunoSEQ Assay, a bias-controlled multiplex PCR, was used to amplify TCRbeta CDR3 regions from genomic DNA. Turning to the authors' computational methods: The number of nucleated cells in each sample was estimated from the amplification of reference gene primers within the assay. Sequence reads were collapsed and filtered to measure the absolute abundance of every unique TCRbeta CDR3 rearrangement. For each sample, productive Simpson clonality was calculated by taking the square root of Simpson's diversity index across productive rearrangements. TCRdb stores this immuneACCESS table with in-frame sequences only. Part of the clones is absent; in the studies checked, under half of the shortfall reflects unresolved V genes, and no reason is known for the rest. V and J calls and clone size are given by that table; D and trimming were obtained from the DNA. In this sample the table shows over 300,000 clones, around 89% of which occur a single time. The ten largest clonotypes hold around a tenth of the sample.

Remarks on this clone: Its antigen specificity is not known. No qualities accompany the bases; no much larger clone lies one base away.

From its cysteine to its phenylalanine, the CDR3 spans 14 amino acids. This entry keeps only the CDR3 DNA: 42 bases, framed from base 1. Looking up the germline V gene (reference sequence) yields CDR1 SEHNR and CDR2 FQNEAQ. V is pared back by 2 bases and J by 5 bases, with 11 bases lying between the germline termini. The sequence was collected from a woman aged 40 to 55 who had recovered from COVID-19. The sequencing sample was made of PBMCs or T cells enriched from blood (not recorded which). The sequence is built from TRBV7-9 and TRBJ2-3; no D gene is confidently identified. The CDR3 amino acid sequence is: CASSLWAIEDTQYF. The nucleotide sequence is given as TGTGCCAGCAGCTTATGGGCTATTGAAGATACGCAGTATTTT.